This T cell receptor beta chain is from a study of radiation and T cells in renal cell carcinoma. Study-level points and caveats: Top tumor clonotypes rose in blood 2 weeks post-radiation, then contracted.

V lost 3 bases and J lost 2, with 11 bases in between. CDR3 length: 15 amino acids. Germline V gene data show CDR1 as LNHDA and CDR2 as SQIVND (reference sequence). TCRdb's copy holds only in-frame clones and misses some; the assay was immunoSEQ multiplex PCR. The sample consists of about 77,000 clones, 70% to 90% of them appearing once. Only a few counts were recorded for this clone. As yet, its antigen is unknown. The time point: blood 4 weeks post-SBRT, at nephrectomy. Treatment noted: 15 Gy SBRT to primary tumor, nephrectomy 4 weeks later. Nephrectomy followed 15 Gy stereotactic body radiation by 4 weeks. Serial blood draws occurred at baseline and 2 and 4 weeks post-SBRT. The tumor was a clear cell renal cell carcinoma.

This chain links TRBV19 with TRBJ2-1; no reliable D call. The specimen comprised blood, sampled from a patient whose treatment included radiotherapy and nephrectomy. This receptor was identified in a woman in her sixties with renal cell carcinoma. The CDR3 coding sequence is TGTGCCAGTAGTATCTCTAACAACCCCTACAATGAGCAGTTCTTC. Amino acids: CASSISNNPYNEQFF.